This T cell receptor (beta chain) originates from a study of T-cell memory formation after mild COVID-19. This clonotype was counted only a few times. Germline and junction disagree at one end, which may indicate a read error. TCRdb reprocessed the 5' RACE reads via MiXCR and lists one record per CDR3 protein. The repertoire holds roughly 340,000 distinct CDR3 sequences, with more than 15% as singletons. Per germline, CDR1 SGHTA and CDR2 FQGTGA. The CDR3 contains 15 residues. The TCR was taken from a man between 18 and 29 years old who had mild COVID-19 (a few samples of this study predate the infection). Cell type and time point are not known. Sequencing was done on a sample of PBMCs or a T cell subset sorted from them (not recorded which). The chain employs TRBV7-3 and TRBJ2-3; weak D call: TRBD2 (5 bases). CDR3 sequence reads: CASTLIGGPTDTQYF. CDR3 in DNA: TGTGCCAGCACCTTAATCGGAGGACCCACAGATACGCAGTATTTT.